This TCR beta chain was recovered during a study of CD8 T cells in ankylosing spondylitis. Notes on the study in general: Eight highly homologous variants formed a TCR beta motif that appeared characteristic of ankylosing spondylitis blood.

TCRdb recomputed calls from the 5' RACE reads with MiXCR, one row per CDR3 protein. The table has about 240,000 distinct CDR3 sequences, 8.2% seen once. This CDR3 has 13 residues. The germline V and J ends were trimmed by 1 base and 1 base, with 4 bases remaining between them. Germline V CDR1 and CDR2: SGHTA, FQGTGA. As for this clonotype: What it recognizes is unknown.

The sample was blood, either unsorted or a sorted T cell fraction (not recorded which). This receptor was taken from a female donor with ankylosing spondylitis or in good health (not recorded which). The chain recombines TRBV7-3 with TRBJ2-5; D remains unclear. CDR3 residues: CASSLNAQETQYF. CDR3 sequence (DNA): TGTGCCAGCAGCTTAAACGCCCAAGAGACCCAGTACTTC.